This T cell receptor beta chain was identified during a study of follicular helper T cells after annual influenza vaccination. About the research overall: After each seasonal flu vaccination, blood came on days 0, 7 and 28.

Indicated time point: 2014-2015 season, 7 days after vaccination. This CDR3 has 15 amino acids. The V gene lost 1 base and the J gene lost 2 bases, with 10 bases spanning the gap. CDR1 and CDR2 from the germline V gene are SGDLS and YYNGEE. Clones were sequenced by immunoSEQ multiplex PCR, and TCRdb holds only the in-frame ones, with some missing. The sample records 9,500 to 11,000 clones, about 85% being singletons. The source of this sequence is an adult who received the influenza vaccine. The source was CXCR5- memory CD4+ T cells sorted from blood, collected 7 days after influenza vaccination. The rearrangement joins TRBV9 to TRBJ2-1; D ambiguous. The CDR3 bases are TGTGCCAGCAGCGTAACGGTGACGGCCTACAATGAGCAGTTCTTC. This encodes CASSVTVTAYNEQFF.